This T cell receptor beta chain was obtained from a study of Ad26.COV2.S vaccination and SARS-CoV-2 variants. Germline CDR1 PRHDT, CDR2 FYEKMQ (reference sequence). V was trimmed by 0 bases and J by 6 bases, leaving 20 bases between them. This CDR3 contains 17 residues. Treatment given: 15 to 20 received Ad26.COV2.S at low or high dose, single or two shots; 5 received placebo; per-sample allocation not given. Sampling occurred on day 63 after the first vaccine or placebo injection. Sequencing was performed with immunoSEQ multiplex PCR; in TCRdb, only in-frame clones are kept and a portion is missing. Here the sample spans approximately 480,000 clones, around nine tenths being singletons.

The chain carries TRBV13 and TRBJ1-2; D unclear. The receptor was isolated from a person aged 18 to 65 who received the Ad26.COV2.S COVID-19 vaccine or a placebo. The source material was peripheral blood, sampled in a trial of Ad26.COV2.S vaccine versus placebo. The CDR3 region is CASSLGRGVRQFDGYTF. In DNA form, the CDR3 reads TGTGCCAGCAGCTTAGGAAGAGGAGTTAGGCAGTTTGATGGCTACACCTTC.